These 18 T cell receptor beta chains were all obtained from the same sample, sequenced in a study of early T cells in non-severe SARS-CoV-2 infection (dated by TCRdb to the early 2020s). Receptor libraries were prepared by 5' RACE. Sequencing was performed on a NextSeq 500. The public reads were reanalyzed by TCRdb: fastp trimming at Q25, MiXCR alignment, in-frame beta chains only. CDR3 protein duplicates are merged, each entry listing the most common genes and DNA. The sample table lists over 85,000 distinct CDR3 sequences, 16% of them with a count of one. Together, the top ten hold around 1.3% of the sample. The sequenced material came from whole blood. The receptor source for this set is an adult who was a healthcare worker with PCR-confirmed SARS-CoV-2 infection or an uninfected control (not recorded which).

This chain joins TRBV29-1 and TRBJ2-5; D call uncertain. There are 10 residues in the CDR3. Germline V CDR1 and CDR2: SQVTM, ANQGSEA. The germline V and J ends were trimmed by 3 bases and 5 bases, with 4 bases remaining between them. CDR3 protein: CSVEVETQYF. CDR3 nucleotide sequence: TGCAGCGTTGAGGTGGAGACCCAGTACTTC.

This clonotype was seen a handful of times. This chain uses TRBV7-2 with TRBJ2-5; D is tentatively TRBD1 or TRBD2 (5 bases each). V was clipped by 1 base and J by 5 bases, with 11 bases between them. This CDR3 comprises 14 residues. From germline, CDR1 is SGHTA and CDR2 FQGNSA. CDR3 nucleotides: TGTGCCAGCAGCTTAGTTGGGGGACCGGAGACCCAGTACTTC. Translating it yields CASSLVGGPETQYF.

The chain employs TRBV10-3 and TRBJ2-3; 11 nucleotides align to TRBD2. The CDR3 has 21 amino acids. Germline CDR1 ENHRY, CDR2 SYGVKD. Unmatched junction bases numbered 22, after V lost 8 bases and J lost 0 bases. The CDR3: CAIGIRTLAGGPSGSTDTQYF. The CDR3 DNA sequence: TGTGCCATCGGAATCCGTACTTTAGCGGGAGGGCCATCTGGGAGCACAGATACGCAGTATTTT.

This clonotype showed up just a few times. As DNA, the CDR3 is TGTGCCAGCAGTTCCCCCGGGACTAGCGGGGGGGCAGTCACGCAGTATTTT. Translation gives CASSSPGTSGGAVTQYF. The chain couples TRBV12-3 or TRBV12-4 to TRBJ2-3; the match to TRBD2 covers 16 bases. V lost 4 bases to trimming and J lost 9 bases; unmatched junction nucleotides: 10. The CDR3 length is 17 residues.

The rearrangement uses TRBV29-1 and TRBJ2-3; 7 bases match TRBD1. Trimming cost V 4 bases and J 2 bases; bases outside gene matches: 3. The germline gives CDR1 SQVTM, CDR2 ANQGSEA. There are 13 residues in the CDR3. In nucleotides, the CDR3 is TGCAGCGTTGGAGGACAGGTCACAGATACGCAGTATTTT. Protein sequence: CSVGGQVTDTQYF.

J is TRBJ1-5 and V is TRBV11-2; no clear D gene. V gave up 4 bases and J gave up 3 bases, with 7 bases separating them. The CDR3 covers 13 residues. Germline V gene sequence: CDR1 SGHAT, CDR2 FQNNGV. As DNA, the CDR3 is TGTGCCAGCAGCTATAGCAACAATCAGCCCCAGCATTTT. Translation gives CASSYSNNQPQHF.

The chain has TRBV5-1 and TRBJ2-1, with 11 bases aligning to TRBD2. The germline CDR1 and CDR2 sequences are SGHRS and YFSETQ. The CDR3 has 16 residues. The V segment lost 3 bases and the J segment 7 bases; nucleotides outside the gene matches: 9. CDR3 sequence (DNA): TGCGCCAGCAGCTCCCTTAGCGGGGGGGCATATAATGAGCAGTTCTTC. It encodes CASSSLSGGAYNEQFF.

The chain carries TRBV3-1 and TRBJ2-7; 7 bases match TRBD1. The V gene's germline CDR1 is LGHDT and CDR2 YNNKEL (reference sequence). The CDR3 runs 14 residues. J gave up 3 bases and V 4 bases, and 6 bases lay outside the gene matches. CDR3 amino acids: CASSRGDRFYEQYF. The DNA for the CDR3 is TGTGCCAGCAGCCGAGGGGACAGATTCTACGAGCAGTACTTC.

This clonotype was counted at least ten times. The genes are TRBV27 and TRBJ2-1; 7 nucleotides agree with TRBD2. Germline V gives CDR1 MNHEY, CDR2 SMNVEV (reference sequence). Trimming took 3 bases from V and 4 from J; bases not matched to a gene: 15. The CDR3 contains 18 residues. The CDR3 loop is CASSFRFPSGTSYNEQFF. CDR3 bases: TGTGCCAGCAGTTTTCGTTTCCCTAGCGGAACCAGTTACAATGAGCAGTTCTTC.

The CDR3 DNA follows: TGTGCCAGCAGTGAGAAAGGGGTAGCTTTCTTT. This codes for CASSEKGVAFF. V is TRBV25-1 and J is TRBJ1-1; a weak D match, TRBD1 (5 bases). Germline lookup yields CDR1 MGHDK and CDR2 SYGVNS. This CDR3 region has 11 residues. Trimming cost V 3 bases and J 10 bases, with 9 bases left between them.

This clonotype was counted at least ten times. V gene TRBV29-1 combines with J gene TRBJ2-3, with 12 bases that match TRBD2. Losses at the gene ends were 7 bases for V and 2 bases for J; bases not matched to a gene: 7. The CDR3 consists of 15 residues. The germline V gene encodes CDR1 SQVTM and CDR2 ANQGSEA. The CDR3 region has the DNA TGCAGCGCCTCACTAGCGGGAGGTCCCACAGATACGCAGTATTTT. It translates to CSASLAGGPTDTQYF.

As to this clonotype: The missing conserved phenylalanine or tryptophan at the end of this CDR3 makes a read error likely. The chain has TRBV28 and TRBJ1-2; D is unresolved. Germline V gives CDR1 MDHEN, CDR2 SYDVKM. CDR3 length: 11 amino acids. The V and J ends lost 3 bases and 4 bases respectively, with 3 bases between them. The CDR3 loop reads CASSLSYGYTL. CDR3 sequence (DNA): TGTGCCAGCAGTTTGTCCTATGGCTACACCCTC.

The V call is TRBV7-2, the J call TRBJ1-6; the D gene is possibly TRBD1 (6 bases). The V end lost 5 bases, the J end lost 8 bases, and 16 bases lay between the germline ends. The CDR3 extends over 15 amino acids. Germline values: CDR1 SGHTA, CDR2 FQGNSA. CDR3 nucleotide sequence: TGTGCCAGCAGCATACGGAGAGGGGGATATTCACCCCTCCACTTT. This gives the protein CASSIRRGGYSPLHF.

This rearrangement joins TRBV4-3 to TRBJ2-7, with TRBD1 matching over 9 bases. J lost 6 bases, V lost 0 bases, and 6 bases had no gene match. In germline, CDR1 is LGHNA, CDR2 YSLEER. This CDR3 is built from 15 residues. The CDR3 reads CASSQDTGQGVEQYF. The CDR3 DNA reads TGCGCCAGCAGCCAAGATACGGGACAGGGTGTCGAGCAGTACTTC.

The chain employs TRBV30 and TRBJ2-7; D unclear. CDR3 length equals 15 residues. In germline, CDR1 is GTSNPN, CDR2 SVGIG (reference sequence). V was cut by 0 bases and J by 1 base, with 13 bases left in between. CDR3 sequence reads: CAWSVQSRRSYEQYF. The CDR3 DNA follows: TGTGCCTGGAGTGTACAGTCCCGAAGATCCTACGAGCAGTACTTC.

By its share, this clonotype is medium-sized. The CDR3 region has the DNA TGTGCCAGCAGCTCCTGGGGGGGACAGGGGCGAGAGACCCAGTACTTC. Residues: CASSSWGGQGRETQYF. V usage is TRBV7-8 and J usage is TRBJ2-5; 10 positions match TRBD1. Germline CDR1 and CDR2: SGHVS and FQNEAQ. Trimming cost V 4 bases and J 4 bases; bases outside gene matches: 9. The CDR3 totals 16 residues.

This clonotype was detected a few times. At one boundary the junction diverges from the germline segment, which might be a read error. V usage is TRBV7-2 and J usage is TRBJ1-3; D perhaps matches TRBD1 (6 bases). The CDR3 loop spans 14 amino acids. Per germline, CDR1 SGHTA and CDR2 FQGNSA. The DNA of the CDR3 is TGTGTCAGCAGTCCACAGGGTTTTATAAACACCATATATTTT. It specifies CVSSPQGFINTIYF.

V and J are TRBV5-1 and TRBJ1-6, with no clear D. The germline V gene encodes CDR1 SGHRS and CDR2 YFSETQ. The CDR3 runs to 17 residues. V was shortened by 0 bases and J by 11 bases, with 21 bases between the two germline ends. CDR3 loop: CASSLVGLRVPPTPLHF. Here the CDR3 DNA reads TGCGCCAGCAGCTTGGTCGGACTCCGGGTCCCTCCAACACCCCTCCACTTT. Based on the CDR3 plus reference TRBV5-1 and TRBJ1-6, the full variable domain is KAGVTQTPRYLIKTRGQQVTLSCSPISGHRSVSWYQQTPGQGLQFLFEYFSETQRNKGNFPGRFSGRQFSNSRSEMNVSTLELGDSALYLCASSLVGLRVPPTPLHFGNGTRLTVT.